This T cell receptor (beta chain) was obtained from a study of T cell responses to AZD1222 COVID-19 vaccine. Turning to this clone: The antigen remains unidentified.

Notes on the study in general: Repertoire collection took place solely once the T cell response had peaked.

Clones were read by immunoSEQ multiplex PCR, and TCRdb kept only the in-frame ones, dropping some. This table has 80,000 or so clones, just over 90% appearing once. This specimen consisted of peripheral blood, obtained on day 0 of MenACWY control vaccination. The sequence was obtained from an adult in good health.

The CDR3 nucleotides are TGTGCCAGTAGTATGGGAGACTCTGGGGCCAACGTCCTGACTTTC. It yields the protein CASSMGDSGANVLTF. The rearrangement joins TRBV19 to TRBJ2-6, with D possibly TRBD2 on 5 matching bases. This CDR3 contains 15 residues. V dropped 3 bases and J dropped 0 bases, with 6 bases sitting between them. Per the germline V gene, CDR1 is LNHDA and CDR2 is SQIVND (reference sequence).